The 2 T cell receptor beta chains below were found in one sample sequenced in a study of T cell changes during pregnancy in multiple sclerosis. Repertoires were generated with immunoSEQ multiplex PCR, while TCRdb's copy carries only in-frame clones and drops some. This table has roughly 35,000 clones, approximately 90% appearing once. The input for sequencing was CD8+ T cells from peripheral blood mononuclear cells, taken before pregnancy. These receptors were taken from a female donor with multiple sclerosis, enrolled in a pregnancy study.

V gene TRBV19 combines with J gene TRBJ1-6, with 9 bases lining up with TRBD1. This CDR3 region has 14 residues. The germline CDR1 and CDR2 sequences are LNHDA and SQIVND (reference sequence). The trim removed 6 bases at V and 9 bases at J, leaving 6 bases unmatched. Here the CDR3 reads CASRPGTGPSPLHF. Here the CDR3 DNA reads TGTGCCAGTAGACCCGGGACAGGGCCTTCACCCCTCCACTTT.

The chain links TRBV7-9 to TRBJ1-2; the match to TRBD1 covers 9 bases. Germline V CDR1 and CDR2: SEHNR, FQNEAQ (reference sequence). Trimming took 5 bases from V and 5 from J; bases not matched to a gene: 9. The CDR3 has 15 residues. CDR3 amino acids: CASSPQGQGGYGYTF. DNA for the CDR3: TGTGCCAGCAGCCCACAGGGACAGGGAGGTTATGGCTACACCTTC.